This TCR beta chain was identified in a study of CD8 T cell repertoires and HIV-1 epitope variants (dated by TCRdb to the early 2020s). For the wider study: Twenty-five peptides representing autologous and known Gag and Nef epitope variants were each used to stimulate T cells in separate culture wells. The cultures were grown for approximately 9 days in IMDM with gentamicin, and half of the media was changed on days 3 and 7 with IL-2, IL-7 and IL-15 added. An aliquot of 1M T cells was saved as an uncultured baseline condition, separate from the approximately 87 T cell cultures. T cells were enriched with the EasySep Human T Cell Enrichment Kit and co-cultured with equal numbers of autologous T cell-negative cells as antigen-presenting cells. A total of 83 T cell cultures were run, with each culture condition done in triplicate except for one peptide, which was done in duplicate. The epitopes tested were three Gag epitope families plus Nef HW9 and YT9. The control conditions were a CMV, EBV and flu peptide pool, the Ebola AY9 epitope as a negative control, and a well with no peptide. Broader findings and caveats from the paper: Eight to ten antigen-specific TCR beta clonotypes were identified, of which 6 or 7 appeared to be cross-reactive for autologous or known escape epitope variants. The Nef KF9 family was recognized by five clonotypes and the HW9 family by one, and no responses to the TAALDMSHF plasma variant were observed. Only TCR beta chains were identified by the assay, and proliferation to antigen, not T cell function or cytokine profile, was indicated.

To note about this clone: Its specific antigen is unknown. It has no much larger one-base neighbor in the sample; base qualities were not kept.

The EasySep Human CD8+ T Cell Enrichment Kit was used on day 10 to isolate CD8+ T cells from every culture. TCR beta CDR3 regions were sequenced at survey depth on the immunoSEQ platform. The QIAamp DNA micro kit was used to extract genomic DNA from every cultured and uncultured CD8+ T cell population. In the original analysis: Samples with under 5,000 productive reads were excluded, and this exclusion removed about 6.5% of the roughly 80 HIV peptide-stimulated cultures. A MANAFEST web app trimmed sequences to CDR3 and removed nonproductive sequences, CDR3s under 5 amino acids, and those not starting C or ending F/W. To count as antigen-specific, a clonotype had to be expanded in at least 2 of 3 replicates compared with the no-peptide control at FDR 0.01, and only within one epitope family. A specific clonotype also had to show a frequency at least fivefold higher than in wells stimulated with peptides from other epitope families. TCRdb limited this immuneACCESS table to in-frame rearrangements with V and J called. A share of clones is missing; checked studies link under half to unresolved V genes, and the rest is unexplained. Clonal size and the V and J genes are those of that table, whereas D and trimming came from the DNA. The sample yields about 2,600 clones; around 72% were counted once. The top ten clonotypes cover over 35% of the sample.

Reading from cysteine to phenylalanine, the CDR3 counts 17 amino acids. This entry keeps only the CDR3 DNA: 51 bases, framed from base 1. Relative to germline, V is 2 bases shorter and J is 0 bases shorter, with 14 bases between their ends. Based on the germline V gene (reference sequence), the CDR1 and CDR2 sequences are MNHEY and SMNVEV. The chain is made from TRBV27 and TRBJ2-1; a tentative D match to TRBD1 spans 6 bases. This receptor was taken from a male donor with HIV. Sequenced sample: cultured CD8+ T cells derived from PBMCs. The CDR3 protein: CASSLKQGEGSYNEQFF. Here is the DNA: TGTGCCAGCAGTTTAAAACAGGGTGAGGGCTCCTACAATGAGCAGTTCTTC.